These T cell receptor beta chains were read from a single sample in a study of blood T cell repertoires in COVID-19. Clones were sequenced by immunoSEQ multiplex PCR, and TCRdb holds only the in-frame ones, with some missing. The sample contains about 64,000 clones, more than 65% of which appear only once. The specimen was peripheral blood. The receptors originated from a woman aged 60-75 years with acute or convalescent COVID-19. CDR3s leave out the opening cysteine and the closing phenylalanine or tryptophan.

TRBJ1-1 | TRBV10-3 | AITDSAPGNTEAF
TRBJ1-6 | TRBV19 | ASSMPPRGVRRNSPLH
TRBJ1-4 | TRBV19 | ASSAIIVTGYEKLF
TRBJ1-1 | TRBV29-1 | SVEGALNTEAF
TRBJ1-1 | TRBV6-5 | ASSPSTGVITEAF
TRBJ1-1 | TRBV2 | ASQVGGRGTEAF
TRBJ1-2 | TRBV20-1 | SASNRGYGYT
TRBJ2-7 | TRBV5-1 | ASSLDYEQY
TRBJ1-6 | TRBV19 | ASSPDRAGNSPLH
TRBJ1-1 | TRBV11-2 | ASSFRGVEAEAF
TRBJ2-1 | TRBV14 | ASSQAYTTF
TRBJ2-7 | TRBV11-2 | ASSLDPESSYEQY
TRBJ1-2 | TRBV29-1 | SVEAGQNYGYT
TRBJ1-2 | TRBV15 | ATSRTRTVESYGYT
TRBJ1-1 | TRBV5-1 | ASSGDRGRGAF
TRBJ1-2 | TRBV5-1 | ASSPGVSNYGYT
TRBJ1-1 | TRBV11-1 | ASSVDRFEPEAF
TRBJ1-1 | TRBV4-2 | ASSLMLTGDNEAF
TRBJ1-2 | TRBV5-1 | ASSLEEGADYGYT
TRBJ2-7 | TRBV7-9 | ASSIDRGLYEQY
TRBJ1-3 | TRBV25-1 | ASTDPGHSGNTIY
TRBJ1-6 | TRBV3-1/TRBV3-2 | ASSPSQGFGYNSPLH
TRBJ1-1 | TRBV5-4 | ASSLTGNTEAF
TRBJ1-6 | TRBV9 | ASSGAYRVRNSPLH
TRBJ2-7 | TRBV29-1 | SVFGQGALEQY
TRBJ1-4 | TRBV28 | ASSLTAGRGKLF
TRBJ1-6 | TRBV6-1 | ASSEVWGHDSPLH
TRBJ1-2 | TRBV5-1 | ASSLGQGGNYGYT
TRBJ1-2 | TRBV5-6 | ASSQDTGGYT
TRBJ2-1 | TRBV7-8 | ANSLSTGSYNEQF
TRBJ1-1 | TRBV14 | ASSPVSPLRNTEAF
TRBJ2-6 | TRBV30 | AWSDRAGANVLT
TRBJ1-6 | TRBV2 | ASRERYSPLH
TRBJ1-1 | TRBV30 | AWTGGFLNTEAF
TRBJ2-1 | TRBV5-1 | ASSLISGGYEQF
TRBJ2-7 | TRBV5-1 | ASSARVTYEQY
TRBJ2-1 | TRBV5-1 | ASSPIAGGQDEQF
TRBJ1-1 | TRBV2 | ASSVFDTEAF
TRBJ1-1 | TRBV19 | ASNALRGIENTEAF
TRBJ1-6 | TRBV5-6 | ASSLRTGGFISPLH
TRBJ1-6 | TRBV7-8 | ASSLAGGSYNSPLH
TRBJ2-2 | TRBV11-2 | ASSLVRRNNTGELF
TRBJ2-7 | TRBV13 | ASSSWDRGFGEQY
TRBJ1-1 | TRBV5-1 | ASSPDSLEAF
TRBJ1-2 | TRBV5-4 | ASSLTDYGYT
TRBJ2-3 | TRBV30 | AWSFTRGGSTDTQY
TRBJ2-2 | TRBV30 | AWRKAGAANTGELF
TRBJ1-2 | TRBV28 | ASLTGVDGYT
TRBJ1-1 | TRBV6-5 | ASGHQNTEAF
TRBJ2-3 | TRBV10-3 | AISGGTGGTDTQY
TRBJ2-1 | TRBV11-2 | ASRTGLYNEQF
TRBJ1-1 | TRBV5-5 | ASSLIFDTEAF
TRBJ2-2 | TRBV11-2 | ASSREGSPNTGELF
TRBJ2-7 | TRBV6-5 | ASSRGTGGYEQY
TRBJ2-7 | TRBV11-2 | ASSLGAGKSAGYEQY
TRBJ2-1 | TRBV7-6 | ASSLAQRGLNEQF
TRBJ2-7 | TRBV11-3 | ATTALRGLYEQY
TRBJ1-3 | TRBV30 | AWMGQWDTIY
TRBJ1-2 | TRBV6-5 | ASRTGGGYGYT
TRBJ2-1 | TRBV7-3 | ASSFSGGLNEQF